This T cell receptor (beta chain) was captured in a study of blood T cell repertoires in COVID-19. Study at large: Both acute and convalescent COVID-19 samples were obtained from the United States, Italy and Spain.

Germline V lookup: CDR1 SGHRS, CDR2 YFSETQ. V dropped 2 bases and J dropped 4; count of bases not matched to a gene: 3. This CDR3 has 14 residues. In the authors' methods: Estimation of nucleated cell counts relied on the amplification of reference gene primers. Sequencing used immunoSEQ multiplex PCR; TCRdb keeps in-frame clones, though not all of them. V, J and clone size are those of that table, while D and trimming were read from the DNA. Among about 67,000 clones listed, 87% were seen once. Input material: peripheral blood. This chain links TRBV5-1 with TRBJ1-2; 9 bases are shared with TRBD1. This TCR was recovered from a man over 45 with active COVID-19. The CDR3 loop reads CASSFATGGYGYTF. DNA for the CDR3: TGCGCCAGCAGCTTCGCGACAGGGGGCTATGGCTACACCTTC.